The present T cell receptor beta chain was sequenced within a study of neurological immune-mediated disorders (dated by TCRdb to between 2018 and 2021). Broadly, across the study: The study compared peripheral blood TCR-beta repertoires of HTLV-I-associated myelopathy (HAM/TSP) patients, multiple sclerosis patients and healthy controls using UMI-based sequencing. Longitudinal samples, technical triplicates and paired sorted CD4+ and CD8+ T-cell subsets, alongside PBMC samples, were included among the approximately 100 TCR-beta libraries. The cohort was made up of some 70 subjects, consisting of roughly 14 HAM/TSP patients, around 35 multiple sclerosis patients and around 20 healthy controls.

General findings and caveats noted by the study authors: Expanded clones from different subjects shared no identical CDR3 amino acid sequences, which suggests that TCR-beta repertoires were private in all groups. TCR clonal expansion was highest in HAM/TSP patients and lowest in MS patients, with MS patients falling below even healthy controls.

cDNA was synthesized by template-switch 5'RACE using a primer carrying a 10-nucleotide random unique molecular identifier by which each TCR transcript was tagged. Every sequencing run covered 15-18 subjects and yielded more than 200 million TCR-beta sequences. Total RNA was extracted with the RNeasy kit. The KAPA Real-time Library Amplification kit was used to amplify TCR-beta VDJ regions with primers targeting the TCR constant region and the 5'RACE anchor. A first PCR added sample indexes and Illumina adaptors, and a second PCR then raised library yield. After purification with Ampure beads, the TCR product of roughly 650 bp was size-selected on a 2% E-gel SizeSelection system. Before pooling, libraries had their quality checked on a Bioanalyzer, their concentration measured with Qubit, and their quantity determined with the Kapa Library Quantification kit. An Illumina HiSeq 2500 sequenced the libraries paired-end 2 x 150 bp. To increase sequence diversity, roughly 24-31% phiX was spiked into each library pool. In the authors' own workflow: Quality-filtered reads were processed with the UMI-based MiGEC pipeline, which removed over 75% of raw TCR sequences during error correction. VDJ genes were aligned to IMGT germline references, and each clonotype was defined by a unique CDR3 amino acid sequence together with V-J genes. Clonal expansion, Shannon diversity, and CDR3 relatedness (CalcPairwiseDistances, ClusterSamples) were evaluated with VDJtools, and phylogenetic trees were built with CLCbio workbench. Expanded clones were defined as having at least 8 unique UMIs, based on coefficient-of-variation modelling across technical triplicates. TCRdb applied fastp at Q25 and MiXCR to the public reads, then kept only in-frame beta chains. Entries are consolidated by CDR3 protein sequence, retaining the most common genes and DNA. TCRdb assigned the V and J calls; the authors' analysis was not used. The sample has fewer than 30,000 distinct CDR3 sequences on record, 13% of them singletons. 16% of the sample lies in the top ten.

Unsorted PBMC libraries were generated from 2 million PBMCs stored in RNAlater at -80 °C until RNA extraction. Peripheral blood was subjected to Ficoll-Hypaque density gradient centrifugation to isolate PBMCs, which were then cryopreserved in liquid nitrogen. The junction carries 17 bases between V and J, which are trimmed by 3 bases and 5 bases respectively. The CDR3 contains 15 residues, cysteine and phenylalanine counted. Just CDR3 DNA is preserved here, 45 bases in frame from base 1. This clonotype was observed many times. Its antigen is still unknown. Qualities for individual bases were not recorded, and no much larger clone is one base off.

The chain was built from TRBV12-3 or TRBV12-4 and TRBJ2-7; no D gene call is confident. This clonotype was obtained from a woman aged 40 to 50 with HTLV-1-associated myelopathy (HAM/TSP). Sequencing was done on a sample of PBMCs. At the DNA level, the sequence is TGTGCCAGCAGTTTTCGCCCCCGTTCCGTGCACGAGCAGTACTTC. The resulting protein is CASSFRPRSVHEQYF.